This entry is about one T cell receptor beta chain. This receptor's antigen is unknown. Base qualities were left out, and no much larger clone turns up one base away. This sample is part of a study of blood T cell repertoires in COVID-19 (dated by TCRdb to about 2020). For the study in its entirety: Samples from collaborators originated in the United States, Italy and Spain and spanned both the acute and convalescent phases of COVID-19. The material from the prospective study consisted of cDNA or gDNA derived from T cells, B-cell-depleted T cells, or PBMCs. Deeply sampled blood TCRbeta repertoires from subjects exposed to, actively infected with, or recovered from COVID-19 were included in the dataset. A freely available public database, intended as a resource for researchers studying the immune response to SARS-CoV-2, is where the repertoires were released. The samples were drawn from the first 160 participants of the ongoing ImmuneRACE study and from under 1,500 subjects provided by 6 global collaborators. Sample metadata almost always included a de-identified subject ID, COVID-19 status, age in years and sex. Where available, HLA class I and class II types were obtained from metadata supplied by the sample provider rather than from assay-based typing.

The collaborating institutions used their own protocols to collect whole blood in K2EDTA tubes. For TCRbeta analysis, collaborator samples were shipped as frozen whole blood, as isolated PBMCs, or as DNA extracted from either sample type. The immunoSEQ Assay, a bias-controlled multiplex PCR, was used to amplify TCRbeta CDR3 regions from genomic DNA. On the study's bioinformatics: The number of nucleated cells in each sample was estimated by amplification of reference gene primers within the assay. To quantify the absolute abundance of each unique TCRbeta CDR3 rearrangement, sequence reads were collapsed and filtered. For each sample, productive Simpson clonality was calculated as the square root of Simpson's diversity index across productive rearrangements. Sourced from immuneACCESS, this table was stored by TCRdb with only in-frame sequences that have V and J called. A share of the clones is absent; for the studies checked, an unresolved V gene accounts for under half, and the remainder has no known explanation. V and J calls and clone size follow that table, whereas D and trimming were derived from the DNA. For this sample there are fewer than 110,000 clones; roughly 80% appear just once. Together, the top ten hold less than 5% of the sample.

Study-wide findings and limitations: Clinical and demographic metadata were provided uncurated, with the amount varying by source and participant.

The sequence came from a human donor in a cohort sampled during active COVID-19. Sequenced input: peripheral blood.

The DNA reads TGTGCCAGCGGACAAGGGGCGGGGGAGACCCAGTACTTC. Its coded protein is CASGQGAGETQYF. The chain is made from TRBV28 and TRBJ2-5; possibly the D gene is TRBD2, per 6 matching bases. The germline V gene yields MDHEN for CDR1 and SYDVKM for CDR2. Inclusive of the bounding cysteine and phenylalanine, the CDR3 is 13 residues long. Only the CDR3 region is kept as DNA, spanning 39 bases read in frame from base 1. V sheds 8 bases and J sheds 5 bases, leaving 15 bases between their ends. The full variable domain, completed from the reference TRBV28 and TRBJ2-5 proteins outside the CDR3, reads DVKVTQSSRYLVKRTGEKVFLECVQDMDHENMFWYRQDPGLGLRLIYFSYDVKMKEKGDIPEGYSVSREKKERFSLILESASTNQTSMYLCASGQGAGETQYFGPGTRLLVL.